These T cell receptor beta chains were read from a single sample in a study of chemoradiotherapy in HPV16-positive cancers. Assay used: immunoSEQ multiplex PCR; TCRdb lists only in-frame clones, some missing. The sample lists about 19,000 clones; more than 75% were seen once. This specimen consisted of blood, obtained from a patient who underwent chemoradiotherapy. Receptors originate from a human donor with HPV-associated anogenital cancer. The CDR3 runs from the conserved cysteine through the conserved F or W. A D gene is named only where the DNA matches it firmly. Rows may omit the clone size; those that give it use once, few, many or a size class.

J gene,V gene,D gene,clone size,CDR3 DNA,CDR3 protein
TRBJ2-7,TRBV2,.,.,TGTGCCAGCGTATTAAGGGACACCCGCTCCTACGAGCAGTACTTC,CASVLRDTRSYEQYF
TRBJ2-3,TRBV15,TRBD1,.,TGTGCCACCAGCAGAGACAGGGGGCCAGCAGATACGCAGTATTTT,CATSRDRGPADTQYF
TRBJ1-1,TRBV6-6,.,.,TGTGCCAGCAGTTACATCGGGGGCATGGCTGAAGCTTTCTTT,CASSYIGGMAEAFF
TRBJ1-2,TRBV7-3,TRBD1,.,TGTGCCAGCAGCTTTAAGACAGGGGTTGGCTACACCTTC,CASSFKTGVGYTF
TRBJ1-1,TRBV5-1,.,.,TGCGCCAGCAGCTTGGAAGTACACTTGAACACTGAAGCTTTCTTT,CASSLEVHLNTEAFF
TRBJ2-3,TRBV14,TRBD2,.,TGTGCCAGCAGTCTAGGACTAGCCGGGAATACAGATACGCAGTATTTT,CASSLGLAGNTDTQYF
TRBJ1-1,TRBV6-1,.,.,TGTGCCAGCAGTGAATCGGCAAATCGGAACACTGAAGCTTTCTTT,CASSESANRNTEAFF
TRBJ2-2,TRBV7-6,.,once,TGTGCCAGCAGCTTGGATGTTGCGAACACCGGGGAGCTGTTTTTT,CASSLDVANTGELFF
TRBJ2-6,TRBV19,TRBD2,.,TGTGCCAGTAGTATCCGGGGGGGACTTAGGTGGTCTGGGGCCAACGTCCTGACTTTC,CASSIRGGLRWSGANVLTF
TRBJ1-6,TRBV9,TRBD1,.,TGTGCCAGCAGCGTAGAGGGGACAGGCAATTCACCCCTCCACTTT,CASSVEGTGNSPLHF
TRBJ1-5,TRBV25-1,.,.,TGTGCCAGCAGTGATAGGGAAGAGCAGCCCCAGCATTTT,CASSDREEQPQHF
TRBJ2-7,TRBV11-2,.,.,TGTGCCAGCAGCTCCCTTTCGAGGATAACCTACGAGCAGTACTTC,CASSSLSRITYEQYF
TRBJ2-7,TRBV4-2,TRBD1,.,TGTGCCAGCAGCCAAGTGACTATGACAGGGGGCCACGAGCAGTACTTC,CASSQVTMTGGHEQYF
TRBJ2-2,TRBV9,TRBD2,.,TGTGCCAGCAGCCTCCCCGGGACTAGCGGGATGGGGGAGCTGTTTTTT,CASSLPGTSGMGELFF
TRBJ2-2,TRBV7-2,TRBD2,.,TGTGCCAGCAGCTTACAGCGGGGGGGATCTCCGAACACCGGGGAGCTGTTTTTT,CASSLQRGGSPNTGELFF